The source of this T cell receptor beta chain is a study of CD8+ T cells in alopecia areata (dated by TCRdb to the late 2010s). Context from the whole study: The treated patients, all with moderate-to-severe alopecia areata, were enrolled in an open-label pilot trial of oral tofacitinib given at 5 to 10 mg twice daily. Tofacitinib was administered for 6 to 18 months, and 6 months of follow-up off drug were then conducted to assess delayed response and recurrence. In treated patients, disease severity was measured using the SALT score, which gives the percentage of scalp surface area affected. To study T cell clonal expansion in alopecia areata, the researchers applied high-throughput TCRbeta sequencing to both the C3H/HeJ mouse model and human patients. Scalp tissue and sorted CD4+ and CD8+ peripheral blood T cells from patchy and totalis/universalis alopecia areata patients and from healthy controls were covered by human TCRbeta sequencing. Biopsies were taken from tofacitinib-treated patients at baseline and again at 4 and 24 weeks into treatment, and several of those patients also had a later scalp biopsy. Scalp clonality was compared among normal scalp (n=4), patchy alopecia areata scalp (n=8), and alopecia totalis/universalis scalp (n=8). RNA came from the PAXgene miRNA kit for fixed scalp, the miRNeasy kit for PBMCs, and the RNeasy kit for mouse skin. Amplification of TCRbeta CDR3 regions was done by immunoSEQ multiplex PCR using 35 Vbeta forward primers and 13 Jbeta reverse primers.

The sample's time point label, in plain terms: more than 3 weeks on oral tofacitinib. Per the publication, the treatment or condition label means: oral pan-JAK inhibitor, 5-10 mg twice daily. Peripheral blood and lesional scalp punch biopsies were obtained from patients with alopecia areata. PBMCs were isolated by density centrifugation and stained for CD3, CD4 and CD8, and CD4+ and CD8+ T cells were sorted on a FACSAria. Libraries came from the immunoSEQ multiplex PCR assay. RNA was extracted from all samples and reverse transcribed into cDNA as template for TCR sequencing. SuperScript III was used for first-strand cDNA synthesis, primed with a 2:1 mix of oligo-dT and random hexamers. A synthetic immune receptor repertoire was used to measure amplification bias, and any remaining bias was corrected computationally. The authors' pipeline ran thus. Raw reads were preprocessed to remove errors, and CDR3 was defined according to IMGT conventions as the region from the conserved cysteine to phenylalanine. To get clonality, Shannon entropy was normalized by log2 of the number of productive unique TCRs and the result was subtracted from 1. Scalp TCRbeta sequences were cross-referenced with sorted blood CD4 and CD8 repertoires so that the CD4 or CD8 identity of scalp clones could be inferred. The table comes from immuneACCESS by way of TCRdb, which keeps in-frame sequences with V and J called. Part of the clones is missing from these tables; in studies checked, under half for an unresolved V gene and the rest for unknown reasons. The DNA gave D and trimming, while V, J and clone size come from that table. The sample table contains 150,000 to 200,000 clones; only one count was recorded for about two thirds of them. The ten top clones hold 0.75% to 0.95% of the sample.

Study-wide findings and limitations: Compared with normal scalp, lesional scalp had higher clonality and more expanded CD8+ clones, particularly in alopecia totalis/universalis, a pattern that suggests antigenic drive. Shared TCR sequences between patients were less evident than in mice, which may be partly attributable to HLA diversity in the patient population. Many expanded lesional clones persisted in scalp and blood during tofacitinib treatment, which may partly explain relapse after stopping treatment. Scalp clonality and the number of expanded CD8+ clones among the top 100 scalp clones were significantly decreased by tofacitinib. The treated cohort was small, with a single nonresponder, so links between baseline CD8+ expansion and response need larger studies. Unlike mouse skin, which is dominated by gammadelta T cells, normal human skin has resident alphabeta T cells that are also sequenced, and this complicates analysis of the scalp TCR repertoire.

About this clone: Its antigen is not yet known. The input lacks base qualities; no much larger clone sits a single base away.

From the germline V gene, CDR1 is SGHTA and CDR2 is FQGNSA. The CDR3 goes from the cysteine to the phenylalanine over 17 residues. Of all the DNA, just the CDR3 is kept, 51 bases in frame from base 1. Compared with germline, V lacks 0 bases and J lacks 4 bases; bases without a gene match: 8. This chain joins TRBV7-2 to TRBJ2-3, with 9 bases aligning to TRBD2. The specimen was CD4+ T cells sorted from blood, collected at week 4, from a patient treated with tofacitinib. The TCR sequence derives from a human donor with alopecia areata. The DNA sequence is as follows: TGTGCCAGCAGCTTAGCGGTGGCTAGCGGGGTTGCAGATACGCAGTATTTT. It encodes CASSLAVASGVADTQYF.